The clone carrying this TCR beta chain was observed once. Its antigen remains unidentified. With V trimmed by 5 bases and J by 6 bases, 8 bases remained unmatched. From germline, CDR1 is SGHTA and CDR2 FQGNSA. The CDR3 contains 15 residues. These data are taken from a study of cytomegalovirus exposure and HLA in healthy donors. The PCR made use of 60 Vbeta and 13 Jbeta primers. TCRdb's table, derived via immunoSEQ multiplex PCR, lists solely in-frame clones and lacks some. The table has around 65,000 clones, around 75% seen once. Study-level results: A later analysis linked a missense DCLRE1C variant to TCR beta V- and J-gene trimming.

This clonotype was obtained from a man in his fifties in good health and CMV-seropositive. Sequencing was carried out using PBMCs. The V and J genes are TRBV7-2 and TRBJ1-1; 11 positions match TRBD1. CDR3 bases: TGTGCCAGCAGCACTACGACGGGACAGGGGGCTGAAGCTTTCTTT. Amino acids: CASSTTTGQGAEAFF.